The sample holds a few counts of the clone carrying this T cell receptor (beta chain). The antigen is not known. Germline V gene sequence: CDR1 SGHTA, CDR2 FQGNSA. This CDR3 has 14 amino acids. PBMCs were isolated at a quantity of at least 6 million per sample. A second PCR of roughly 7 to 11 cycles used a sample-barcoded 5' primer and a J-beta primer mix. The authors tagged each cDNA molecule using a template-switch adaptor with 12 random nucleotides. TCRdb reprocessed the 5' RACE reads with MiXCR, giving one entry per CDR3 protein. The data show nearly 800,000 distinct CDR3 sequences, just over 55% seen once. This entry comes from a study of blood T cells in healthy people across ages. Study-level findings and limits: With unsorted PBMCs, a conclusive comparison of naive versus antigen-experienced cells was not possible. Both naive CD4+ cell counts and diversity were greater in long-lived donors than in aged donors.

This sequence was found in a man in his forties in good health. The sample consisted of blood. This rearrangement joins TRBV7-2 to TRBJ2-5; no clear D gene. The better agreement between TRBJ2-7 and the DNA end casts doubt on the J call. The CDR3 coding sequence is TGTGCCAGCAGCTCTGACCCGAAGATTCACGAGCAGTACTTC. Translated: CASSSDPKIHEQYF.